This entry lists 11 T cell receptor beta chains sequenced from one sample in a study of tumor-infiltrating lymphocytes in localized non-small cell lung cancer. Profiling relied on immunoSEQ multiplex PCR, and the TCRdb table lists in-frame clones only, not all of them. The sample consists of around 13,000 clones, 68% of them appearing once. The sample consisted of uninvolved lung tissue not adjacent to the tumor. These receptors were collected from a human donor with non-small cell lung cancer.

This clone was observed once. CDR3 loop: CASRDRVGYTF. Here the CDR3 DNA reads TGTGCCAGCAGAGACAGGGTTGGCTACACCTTC. The chain has TRBV27 and TRBJ1-2; TRBD1 matches at 7 bases. The V gene's germline CDR1 is MNHEY and CDR2 SMNVEV (reference sequence). V dropped 6 bases and J dropped 7; count of bases not matched to a gene: 2. The CDR3 totals 11 residues.

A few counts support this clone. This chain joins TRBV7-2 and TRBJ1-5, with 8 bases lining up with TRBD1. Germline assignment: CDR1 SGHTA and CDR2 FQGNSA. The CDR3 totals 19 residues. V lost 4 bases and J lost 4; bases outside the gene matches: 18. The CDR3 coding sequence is TGTGCCAGCAGCTACTTAGCGCCTTGGACAGGGCAAAGGAATCAGCCCCAGCATTTT. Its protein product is CASSYLAPWTGQRNQPQHF.

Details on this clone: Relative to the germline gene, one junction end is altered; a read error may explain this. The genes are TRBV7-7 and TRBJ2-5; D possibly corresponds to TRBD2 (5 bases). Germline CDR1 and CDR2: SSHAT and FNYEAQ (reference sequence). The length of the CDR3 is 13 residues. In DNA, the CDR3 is TGTGCTAGCAGCTTACGACTAACGGAGACCCAGTACTTC. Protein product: CASSLRLTETQYF.

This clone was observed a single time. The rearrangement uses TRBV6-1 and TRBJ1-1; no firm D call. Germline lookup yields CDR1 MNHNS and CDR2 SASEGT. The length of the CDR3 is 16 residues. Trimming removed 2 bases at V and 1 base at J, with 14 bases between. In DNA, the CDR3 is TGTGCCAGCAGTGAACCAGCACACCCAAGGAACACTGAAGCTTTCTTT. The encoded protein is CASSEPAHPRNTEAFF.

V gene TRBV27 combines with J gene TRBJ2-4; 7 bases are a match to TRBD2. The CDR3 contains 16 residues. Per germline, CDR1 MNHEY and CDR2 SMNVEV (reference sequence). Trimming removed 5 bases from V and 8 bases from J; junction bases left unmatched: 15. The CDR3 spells CASSPDLGGLGYIQYF. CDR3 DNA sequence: TGTGCCAGCAGTCCTGACCTGGGGGGGTTGGGTTACATTCAGTACTTC.

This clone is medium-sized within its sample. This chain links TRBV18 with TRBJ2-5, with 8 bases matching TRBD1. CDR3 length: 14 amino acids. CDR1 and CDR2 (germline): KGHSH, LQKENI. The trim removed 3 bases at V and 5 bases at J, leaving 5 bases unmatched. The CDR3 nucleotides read TGTGCCAGCTCACCGGGGACAGGACCGGAGACCCAGTACTTC. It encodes CASSPGTGPETQYF.

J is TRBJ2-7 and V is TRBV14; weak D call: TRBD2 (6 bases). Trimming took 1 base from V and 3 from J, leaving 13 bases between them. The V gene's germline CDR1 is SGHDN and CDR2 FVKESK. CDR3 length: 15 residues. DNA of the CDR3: TGTGCCAGCAGCCAAGGCCTAGCGATGGGCTACGAGCAGTACTTC. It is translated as CASSQGLAMGYEQYF.

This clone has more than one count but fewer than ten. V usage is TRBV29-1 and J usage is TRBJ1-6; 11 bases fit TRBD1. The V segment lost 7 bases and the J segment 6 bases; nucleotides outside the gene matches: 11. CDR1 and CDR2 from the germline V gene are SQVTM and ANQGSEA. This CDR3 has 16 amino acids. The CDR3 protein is CSAAVGTGGVNSPLHF. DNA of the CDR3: TGCAGCGCTGCGGTCGGGACAGGGGGTGTTAATTCACCCCTCCACTTT.

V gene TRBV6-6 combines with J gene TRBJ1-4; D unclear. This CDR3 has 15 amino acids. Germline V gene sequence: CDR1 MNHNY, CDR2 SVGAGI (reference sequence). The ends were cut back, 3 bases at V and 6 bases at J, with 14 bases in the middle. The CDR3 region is CASSYGYGVYEKLFF. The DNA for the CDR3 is TGTGCCAGCAGTTATGGTTACGGTGTGTATGAAAAACTGTTTTTT.

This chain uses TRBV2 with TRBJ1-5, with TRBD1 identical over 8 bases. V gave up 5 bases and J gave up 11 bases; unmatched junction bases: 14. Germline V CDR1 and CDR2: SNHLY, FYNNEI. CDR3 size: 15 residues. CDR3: CASSTDRGRPLAQHF. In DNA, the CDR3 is TGTGCCAGCAGTACCGACAGGGGCCGCCCATTAGCCCAGCATTTT.

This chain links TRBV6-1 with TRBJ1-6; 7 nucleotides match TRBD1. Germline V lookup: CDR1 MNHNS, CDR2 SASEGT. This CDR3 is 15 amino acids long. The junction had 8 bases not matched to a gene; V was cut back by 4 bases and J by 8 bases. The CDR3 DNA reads TGTGCCAGCAGTGTAGGGGGCGCGAGTTATTCACCCCTCCACTTT. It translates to CASSVGGASYSPLHF.